Listed here are 8 T cell receptor beta chains from one sample, sequenced in a study of response to subunit inactivated influenza vaccine. From the RT-PCR reads, TCRdb called clonotypes with MiXCR, one entry per CDR3 protein. In the table there are roughly 570,000 distinct CDR3 sequences, 14% of which are singletons. Sequenced here: PBMCs from blood, sampled about 12 days after vaccination. These receptors originate from a man between 45 and 60 years old who received an inactivated influenza vaccine.

This chain joins TRBV7-9 and TRBJ2-5, with unresolved D. Germline CDR1 reads SEHNR; CDR2 reads FQNEAQ (reference sequence). V was pared by 4 bases and J by 7 bases, with 7 bases between. The CDR3 runs to 11 residues. As DNA, the CDR3 is TGTGCCAGCAGCTCCGTCGGGACCCAGTACTTC. Its translation is CASSSVGTQYF.

This clonotype was picked up a small number of times. The V gene is TRBV11-1, the J gene TRBJ2-7, with D uncertain. The germline CDR1 and CDR2 sequences are SGHAT and FQDESV (reference sequence). Trimming pared 5 bases from V and 8 bases from J, leaving 13 bases between. The CDR3 spans 12 residues. The CDR3 coding sequence is TGTGCCAGCAGCCGTGACGAGAATCAGCAGTACTTC. Encoded protein: CASSRDENQQYF.

This clonotype was counted a few times. CDR3 sequence (DNA): TGCGCCAGCAGCCAAGATCGGGGCCCCCAGGGGGAGCTGTTTTTT. Its protein product is CASSQDRGPQGELFF. The rearrangement links TRBV4-3 to TRBJ2-2; D is tentatively TRBD1 or TRBD2 (5 bases each). Germline values: CDR1 LGHNA, CDR2 YSLEER. V was clipped by 0 bases and J by 8 bases, with 13 bases between them. CDR3 size: 15 residues.

This rearrangement joins TRBV5-1 to TRBJ2-1; the D is unclear. The germline gives CDR1 SGHRS, CDR2 YFSETQ. Trimming pared 0 bases from V and 3 bases from J, leaving 10 bases between. CDR3 size: 15 residues. The CDR3 reads CASSLEGQIYNEQFF. CDR3 in DNA: TGCGCCAGCAGCTTGGAAGGGCAGATCTACAATGAGCAGTTCTTC.

The table lists this clonotype with a few counts. The gene calls are TRBV7-9 and TRBJ2-5; D is undetermined. V lost 8 bases and J lost 0, with 10 bases in between. Looked up from germline, CDR1 is SEHNR and CDR2 is FQNEAQ (reference sequence). CDR3 size: 13 residues. CDR3 nucleotides: TGTGCCAGCGATGGAGCGAACCAAGAGACCCAGTACTTC. It encodes CASDGANQETQYF.

The chain couples TRBV11-2 to TRBJ1-1, with D perhaps TRBD1 (5 bases). Germline V gene data show CDR1 as SGHAT and CDR2 as FQNNGV. V was shortened by 4 bases and J by 1 base, with 10 bases between the two germline ends. The CDR3 runs 14 residues. The CDR3 nucleotides are TGTGCCAGCAGCTCCCTGACAGAGAACACTGAAGCTTTCTTT. Residues: CASSSLTENTEAFF.

V gene TRBV7-2 combines with J gene TRBJ2-5; weak D call: TRBD2 (6 bases). The length of the CDR3 is 12 residues. Trimming removed 5 bases at V and 7 bases at J, with 11 bases between. Per the germline V gene, CDR1 is SGHTA and CDR2 is FQGNSA. The CDR3 is CASSPGVGTQYF. The CDR3 bases are TGTGCCAGCAGCCCGGGGGTCGGGACCCAGTACTTC. Full variable domain (outside the CDR3, taken from reference TRBV7-2 and TRBJ2-5): GAGVSQSPSNKVTEKGKDVELRCDPISGHTALYWYRQSLGQGLEFLIYFQGNSAPDKSGLPSDRFSAERTGGSVSTLTIQRTQQEDSAVYLCASSPGVGTQYFGPGTRLLVL.

This clonotype appeared a few times. The chain is built from TRBV18 and TRBJ2-7; D is uncertain. The V gene lost 6 bases and the J gene lost 2 bases, with 8 bases spanning the gap. The CDR3 is 12 residues long. Looked up from germline, CDR1 is KGHSH and CDR2 is LQKENI. CDR3 bases: TGTGCCAGCTCCAATTCCCCCTACGAGCAGTACTTC. Translated, it gives CASSNSPYEQYF.